This TCR beta chain was obtained from a study of prognosis after radiotherapy for stage I lung cancer. The germline V gene has CDR1 LNHNV and CDR2 YYDKDF (reference sequence). CDR3 length: 15 amino acids. V lost 4 bases and J lost 7; bases outside the gene matches: 9. Genomic DNA was subjected to two-round multiplex PCR for amplification of TCR beta CDR3. First-round PCR used primers specific to each TRBV and TRBJ gene. TCRdb re-derived calls from the multiplex PCR reads in MiXCR, one entry per CDR3 protein. The sample lists approximately 8,200 distinct CDR3 sequences, 55% to 65% occurring once. The sample consisted of PBMCs, taken before or after stereotactic body radiation therapy (not recorded which). The J gene is TRBJ2-1, the V gene TRBV15; 8 positions agree with TRBD1. The clonotype was recovered from a donor aged 50 or older with non-small cell lung cancer. For the CDR3, the DNA is TGTGCCACCAGCACATGGACAGGGCTAGGAAATGAGCAGTTCTTC. Amino acids: CATSTWTGLGNEQFF. The full variable domain, its missing parts supplied by reference TRBV15 and TRBJ2-1, is DAMVIQNPRYQVTQFGKPVTLSCSQTLNHNVMYWYQQKSSQAPKLLFHYYDKDFNNEADTPDNFQSRRPNTSFCFLDIRSPGLGDTAMYLCATSTWTGLGNEQFFGPGTRLTVL.